These T cell receptor beta chains were read from a single sample in a study of blood T cell repertoires in COVID-19. Produced via immunoSEQ multiplex PCR; TCRdb's table is partial and in-frame only. The data contain 80,000 to 95,000 clones, around 86% of them seen just once; the ten biggest clones take up less than 35%. Source material: peripheral blood. These receptors all stem from a man in his forties or fifties with active or convalescent COVID-19. The CDR3 runs from the conserved cysteine through the conserved F or W. A D gene is named only where the DNA matches it firmly. For some rows the clone size is stated as once, few or many, or as a class when expanded; others skip it.

>15|-|-|TRBV15|TRBJ1-3
CATSSPSSSGNTIYF
TGTGCCACCAGCAGTCCTTCTTCCTCTGGAAACACCATATATTTT
>14|TRBD1|once|TRBV27|TRBJ1-6
CASSPTTGNSPLHF
TGTGCCAGCAGTCCCACGACAGGGAATTCACCCCTCCACTTT
>17|TRBD1|-|TRBV19|TRBJ2-2
CASSMEQGVGNTGELFF
TGTGCCAGTAGTATGGAACAGGGGGTGGGGAACACCGGGGAGCTGTTTTTT
>15|TRBD1|-|TRBV27|TRBJ1-5
CASSLKGGQRQPQHF
TGTGCCAGCAGTTTAAAGGGGGGACAGAGGCAGCCCCAGCATTTT
>14|TRBD2|-|TRBV28|TRBJ2-6
CASSLAGGTNVLTF
TGTGCCAGCAGTTTGGCCGGGGGGACCAACGTCCTGACTTTC
>15|TRBD1|-|TRBV6-2/TRBV6-3|TRBJ1-4
CASSSRQGGDEKLFF
TGTGCCAGCAGTTCCCGACAGGGTGGGGATGAAAAACTGTTTTTT
>16|TRBD1|once|TRBV13|TRBJ1-3
CASSRGQGSSGNTIYF
TGTGCCAGCAGCCGCGGACAGGGAAGCTCTGGAAACACCATATATTTT
>14|TRBD2|-|TRBV29-1|TRBJ2-1
CSVGTSGRSHEQFF
TGCAGCGTGGGGACTAGCGGGAGGTCCCATGAGCAGTTCTTC
>12|-|-|TRBV7-6|TRBJ2-3
CASSSSRDTQYF
TGTGCCAGCAGCTCTTCCCGTGATACGCAGTATTTT
>17|TRBD1|-|TRBV2|TRBJ1-6
CASRETWDRVKKSPLHF
TGTGCCAGCAGGGAAACCTGGGACAGGGTAAAAAAATCACCCCTCCACTTT
>18|TRBD2|-|TRBV25-1|TRBJ2-7
CASSEGLAGGRRGYEQYF
TGTGCCAGCAGTGAAGGACTAGCGGGGGGCCGACGGGGCTACGAGCAGTACTTC